The source of this T cell receptor (beta chain) is a study of early T cells in non-severe SARS-CoV-2 infection. MiXCR, applied by TCRdb to the 5' RACE reads, yields one record per CDR3 protein. The table shows 74,000 or so distinct CDR3 sequences, with roughly 12% occurring only once. This clonotype was seen only a few times. In germline, CDR1 is SGDLS, CDR2 YYNGEE. V lost 0 bases, J lost 8 bases, and 9 bases stayed unmatched. This CDR3 contains 16 residues. The origin of this receptor is an adult who was a healthcare worker with PCR-confirmed SARS-CoV-2 infection or an uninfected control (not recorded which). The V gene is TRBV9, the J gene TRBJ2-1; 9 bases map to TRBD2. Sequencing input: whole blood. This CDR3 reads CASSVGVRTSDYEQFF. CDR3 DNA: TGTGCCAGCAGCGTAGGGGTCCGGACTAGCGACTATGAGCAGTTCTTC.